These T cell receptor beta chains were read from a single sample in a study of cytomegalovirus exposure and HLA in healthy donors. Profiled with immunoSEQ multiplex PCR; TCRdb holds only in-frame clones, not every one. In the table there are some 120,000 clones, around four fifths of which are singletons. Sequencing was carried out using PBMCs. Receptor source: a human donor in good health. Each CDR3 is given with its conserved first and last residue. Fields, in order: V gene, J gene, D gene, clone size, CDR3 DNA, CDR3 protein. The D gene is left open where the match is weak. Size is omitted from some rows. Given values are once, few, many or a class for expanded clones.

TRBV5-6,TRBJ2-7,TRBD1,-,TGTGCCAGCAGCTTGGACAGGGGCCACGAGCAGTACTTC,CASSLDRGHEQYF
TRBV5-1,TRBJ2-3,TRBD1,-,TGCGCCAGCATCATCGGACAGGGGAGCACAGATACGCAGTATTTT,CASIIGQGSTDTQYF
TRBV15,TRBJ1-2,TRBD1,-,TGTGCCACCAGCAGAGGGACCGGGACAGGGATCAATAACTATGGCTACACCTTC,CATSRGTGTGINNYGYTF
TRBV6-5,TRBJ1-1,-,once,TGTGCCAGCAGCCGGACACAGGGTAAGAACACTGAAGCTTTCTTT,CASSRTQGKNTEAFF
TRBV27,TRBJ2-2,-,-,TGTGCCAGCAATCTGGAGGGGAGCGGGGAGCTGTTTTTT,CASNLEGSGELFF
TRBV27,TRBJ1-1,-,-,TGTGCCACCTCGACAGGAGGCAATGAAGCTTTCTTT,CATSTGGNEAFF
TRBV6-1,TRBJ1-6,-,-,TGTGCCAGCACCGAACAGTGGACAGCTAATTCACCCCTCCACTTT,CASTEQWTANSPLHF
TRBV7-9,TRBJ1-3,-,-,TGTTCCAGCAGCCTAAGTCTCGTCGGGTTCGGAATCGGCAACACCATATATTTT,CSSSLSLVGFGIGNTIYF
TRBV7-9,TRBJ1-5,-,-,TGTTCCAGCAGCTTAGATGCAGTCAATCAGCCCCAGCATTTT,CSSSLDAVNQPQHF
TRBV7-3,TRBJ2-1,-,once,TGTGCCAGCAGCTCCGAGCGGGTCGGCTACAATGAGCAGTTCTTC,CASSSERVGYNEQFF
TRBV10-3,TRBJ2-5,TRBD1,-,TGTGCCATCAGTGACCAAACCCGGACAGGGGGGGAGACCCAGTACTTC,CAISDQTRTGGETQYF
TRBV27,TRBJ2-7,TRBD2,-,TGTGCCAGCAGTTCTGGCGGGGGGGCCTACGAGCAGTACTTC,CASSSGGGAYEQYF
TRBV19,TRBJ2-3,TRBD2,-,TGTGCCAGTAGTATGATTTTACTAGCGGGAGACACAGATACGCAGTATTTT,CASSMILLAGDTDTQYF
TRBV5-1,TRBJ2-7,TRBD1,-,TGCGCCAGCAGCTTGGCACAGGGGACGTCCTACGAGCAGTACTTC,CASSLAQGTSYEQYF
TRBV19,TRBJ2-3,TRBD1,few,TGTGCCAGTAGTTCCGGGACAGGGTCCACAGATACGCAGTATTTT,CASSSGTGSTDTQYF
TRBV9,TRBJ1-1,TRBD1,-,TGTGCCAGCAGCCCCTCAGGGGGACTTGAAGCTTTCTTT,CASSPSGGLEAFF
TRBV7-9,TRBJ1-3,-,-,TGTGCCAGCAGTCCTGATACTGCCTCTGGAAACACCATATATTTT,CASSPDTASGNTIYF
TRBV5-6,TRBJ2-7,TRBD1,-,TGTGCCAGCAGCCCAAGGACAGGGTACCACGAGCAGTACTTC,CASSPRTGYHEQYF
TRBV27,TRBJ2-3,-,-,TGTGCCAGCAGTCAGGGCGGAGGCACAGATACGCAGTATTTT,CASSQGGGTDTQYF
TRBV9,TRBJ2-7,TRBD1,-,TGTGCCAGCAGCGTAGGCCACAGGGGGAACGAGCAGTACTTC,CASSVGHRGNEQYF
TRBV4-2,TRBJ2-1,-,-,TGTGCCAGCAGCCCTAACGGGGAGCTCTACAATGAGCAGTTCTTC,CASSPNGELYNEQFF
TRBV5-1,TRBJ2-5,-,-,TGCGCCAGCAGACATACAGGGACCGGGGAGACCCAGTACTTC,CASRHTGTGETQYF
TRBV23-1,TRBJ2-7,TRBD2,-,TGCGCCAGCAGCCAGAAGCGGGGGACTTTCTACGAGCAGTACTTC,CASSQKRGTFYEQYF